This TCR beta chain stems from a study of blood T cell repertoires in COVID-19. As processed by the authors: Reference gene primer amplification yielded estimated nucleated cell counts. TCRdb's copy holds only in-frame clones and misses some; the assay was immunoSEQ multiplex PCR. That table supplies the V and J calls and clone size; D and trimming were determined from the DNA. The sample shows about 250,000 clones, about 80% of them seen only once. CDR1 and CDR2 from the germline V gene are SGDLS and YYNGEE. The CDR3 runs 14 residues. V dropped 2 bases and J dropped 2 bases, with 8 bases sitting between them.

Sequencing was performed on peripheral blood. The genes are TRBV9 and TRBJ1-3, with D maybe TRBD1 (5 bases). This receptor was taken from a man aged 45-65 years with active or convalescent COVID-19. Here the CDR3 DNA reads TGTGCCAGCAGCGTCCAGGGAACTGGAAACACCATATATTTT. Its translation is CASSVQGTGNTIYF.